The 29 T cell receptor beta chains listed next were all sequenced from one sample in a study of blood T cell repertoires in COVID-19 (dated by TCRdb to 2020 to 2021). The library relied on the immunoSEQ multiplex PCR assay. As stored in TCRdb, this immuneACCESS dataset retains in-frame rearrangements with V and J assigned. A fraction of the clones does not appear; measured against another copy, unresolved V genes explain less than half of the discrepancy, and the remainder lacks a known reason. Present in this sample are approximately 300,000 clones, nearly 90% of which were seen just once. Approximately 5.4% of the sample lies in the top ten. The material sequenced was PBMCs or T cells enriched from blood (not recorded which). All receptors come from a woman aged 30 to 39 who had recovered from COVID-19.

This clone was seen a few times. DNA for the CDR3: TGTGCCAGCAGCAGAACCGGTGAGCAGTTCTTC. The encoded protein is CASSRTGEQFF. The chain employs TRBV9 and TRBJ2-1; no clear D. CDR1 is SGDLS, CDR2 YYNGEE, per germline. The germline V and J ends were trimmed by 4 bases and 9 bases, with 8 bases remaining between them. CDR3 length: 11 amino acids.

V and J are TRBV6-2 or TRBV6-3 and TRBJ2-7; 9 bases line up with TRBD1. Germline CDR1 reads MNHEY; CDR2 reads SVGEGT. The CDR3 spans 16 residues. The V segment lost 5 bases and the J segment 3 bases; nucleotides outside the gene matches: 11. As DNA, the CDR3 is TGTGCCAGCAGTCGCCGTCGGGACAGGGAAAGCTACGAGCAGTACTTC. Translation: CASSRRRDRESYEQYF.

This chain joins TRBV30 and TRBJ2-5; 12 positions match TRBD2. This CDR3 comprises 17 residues. The ends lost 2 bases at V and 4 bases at J; junction bases unmatched: 11. CDR1 GTSNPN and CDR2 SVGIG come from the germline V gene (reference sequence). The CDR3 DNA follows: TGTGCCTGGAGTAAGAAAAGACTAGCGGGGGTTCCAGAGACCCAGTACTTC. This sequence encodes CAWSKKRLAGVPETQYF. The full variable domain, in which reference TRBV30 and TRBJ2-5 provide the parts outside the CDR3, is SQTIHQWPATLVQPVGSPLSLECTVEGTSNPNLYWYRQAAGRGLQLLFYSVGIGQISSEVPQNLSASRPQDRQFILSSKKLLLSDSGFYLCAWSKKRLAGVPETQYFGPGTRLLVL.

The chain recombines TRBV29-1 with TRBJ1-1; D gene unclear. The germline gives CDR1 SQVTM, CDR2 ANQGSEA. The CDR3 is made up of 13 amino acids. The V and J ends lost 3 bases and 4 bases respectively, with 12 bases between them. The CDR3 DNA follows: TGCAGCGTTGAGATGGGCTCGAGCACTGAAGCTTTCTTT. It codes for CSVEMGSSTEAFF.

This chain uses TRBV4-1 with TRBJ2-3; 7 positions agree with TRBD1. CDR1 is MGHRA, CDR2 YSYEKL, per germline. This CDR3 has 15 amino acids. V gave up 3 bases and J gave up 1 base; unmatched junction bases: 4. The DNA of the CDR3 is TGCGCCAGCAGCCAGACAGGGATGGGCACAGATACGCAGTATTTT. It specifies CASSQTGMGTDTQYF.

There are a few counts of this clone. This rearrangement joins TRBV13 to TRBJ1-4; 8 bases fit TRBD1. CDR1 is PRHDT and CDR2 is FYEKMQ in the germline V gene (reference sequence). The CDR3 is made up of 17 amino acids. V dropped 4 bases and J dropped 3; count of bases not matched to a gene: 10. The chain's CDR3 is CASSSVLTGGPNEKLFF. CDR3 DNA: TGTGCCAGCAGCTCAGTTCTAACAGGGGGGCCTAATGAAAAACTGTTTTTT.

The CDR3 protein is CASSSGAVELGQYF. In nucleotides, the CDR3 is TGCGCCAGCAGCAGTGGAGCAGTGGAATTGGGGCAGTACTTC. This rearrangement joins TRBV5-1 to TRBJ2-7; D not certain. The germline V gene encodes CDR1 SGHRS and CDR2 YFSETQ. The CDR3 contains 14 residues. V dropped 4 bases and J dropped 9 bases, with 20 bases sitting between them. Full variable domain (remainder filled in from reference TRBV5-1 and TRBJ2-7): KAGVTQTPRYLIKTRGQQVTLSCSPISGHRSVSWYQQTPGQGLQFLFEYFSETQRNKGNFPGRFSGRQFSNSRSEMNVSTLELGDSALYLCASSSGAVELGQYFGPGTRLTVT.

The rearrangement links TRBV5-1 to TRBJ1-6, with 11 bases that match TRBD1. CDR3 size: 14 residues. Per the germline V gene, CDR1 is SGHRS and CDR2 is YFSETQ. After removal of 4 bases from V and 7 bases from J, the junction contained 1 base not matched to a gene. CDR3 region: CASSGTGGNSPLHF. The CDR3 DNA is TGCGCCAGCAGCGGGACAGGGGGGAATTCACCCCTCCACTTT.

V is TRBV29-1 and J is TRBJ1-3; 7 bases map to TRBD1. The CDR3 is made up of 18 amino acids. With V trimmed by 2 bases and J by 0 bases, 13 bases remained unmatched. The germline V gene encodes CDR1 SQVTM and CDR2 ANQGSEA. CDR3 sequence: CSVESFVADRLSGNTIYF. CDR3 sequence (DNA): TGCAGCGTTGAAAGTTTTGTGGCGGACAGGCTCTCTGGAAACACCATATATTTT.

This clone was seen a few times. The rearrangement uses TRBV18 and TRBJ2-5, with a weak D call TRBD2 (5 bases). The germline V gene has CDR1 KGHSH and CDR2 LQKENI. The CDR3 extends over 15 amino acids. V lost 2 bases to trimming and J lost 5 bases, with 15 bases between them. The CDR3, as DNA: TGTGCCAGCTCACCAATACGAGGGATTGGGGAGACCCAGTACTTC. Translating it yields CASSPIRGIGETQYF. Based on the CDR3 plus reference TRBV18 and TRBJ2-5, the full variable domain is NAGVMQNPRHLVRRRGQEARLRCSPMKGHSHVYWYRQLPEEGLKFMVYLQKENIIDESGMPKERFSAEFPKEGPSILRIQQVVRGDSAAYFCASSPIRGIGETQYFGPGTRLLVL.

The CDR3 region has the DNA TGTGCCAGCAGCCAGGACTTATCGAACTATGGCTACACCTTC. This gives the protein CASSQDLSNYGYTF. The chain has TRBV5-4 and TRBJ1-2; no firm D call. The CDR3 is made up of 14 amino acids. Between the trimmed V and J ends, which lost 4 bases and 2 bases, there was a span of 12 bases. The germline gives CDR1 SGHNT, CDR2 YYREEE (reference sequence).

The V gene is TRBV11-2, the J gene TRBJ1-2, with TRBD1 as a possible D gene (6 bases). The CDR3 loop spans 15 amino acids. Per the germline V gene, CDR1 is SGHAT and CDR2 is FQNNGV. Trimming removed 1 base at V and 4 bases at J, with 13 bases between. The CDR3 loop reads CASSLGARDIYGYTF. The CDR3 DNA is TGTGCCAGCAGCTTAGGGGCTCGGGACATCTATGGCTACACCTTC. The full variable domain, completed using reference TRBV11-2 and TRBJ1-2, is EAGVAQSPRYKIIEKRQSVAFWCNPISGHATLYWYQQILGQGPKLLIQFQNNGVVDDSQLPKDRFSAERLKGVDSTLKIQPAKLEDSAVYLCASSLGARDIYGYTFGSGTRLTVV.

CDR3 bases: TGTGCCAGCAGCGGCAAATACAATACGCAGTATTTT. Protein sequence: CASSGKYNTQYF. The chain links TRBV9 to TRBJ2-3; no reliable D call. This CDR3 contains 12 residues. CDR1 is SGDLS and CDR2 is YYNGEE in the germline V gene. V lost 3 bases to trimming and J lost 7 bases, with 9 bases between them.

The chain carries TRBV5-1 and TRBJ1-2; 9 bases match TRBD1. Unmatched junction bases numbered 12, after V lost 2 bases and J lost 7 bases. The germline V gene has CDR1 SGHRS and CDR2 YFSETQ. The CDR3 has 16 residues. CDR3 sequence: CASSFRWGQGNGGYTF. CDR3 nucleotide sequence: TGCGCCAGCAGCTTCAGGTGGGGACAGGGAAATGGTGGCTACACCTTC.

V usage is TRBV7-8 and J usage is TRBJ1-2; the D gene is possibly TRBD1 (6 bases). This CDR3 region has 16 residues. Trimming removed 1 base from V and 4 bases from J, with 16 bases in between. The germline gives CDR1 SGHVS, CDR2 FQNEAQ. The CDR3 region is CASSLVEGGGLYGYTF. In DNA, the CDR3 is TGTGCCAGCAGCTTAGTGGAGGGGGGAGGGCTCTATGGCTACACCTTC.

The chain couples TRBV4-1 to TRBJ1-4, with D tentatively TRBD1 (5 bases). V lost 0 bases, J lost 0 bases, and 14 bases lay in between. The CDR3 has 18 amino acids. Germline lookup yields CDR1 MGHRA and CDR2 YSYEKL. CDR3 nucleotide sequence: TGCGCCAGCAGCCAAGACCAGGGTGCGCGTGCAACTAATGAAAAACTGTTTTTT. This translates into CASSQDQGARATNEKLFF.

The chain combines TRBV4-1 with TRBJ1-5; D remains unclear. The CDR3 has 15 amino acids. Germline assignment: CDR1 MGHRA and CDR2 YSYEKL. V was cut by 0 bases and J by 6 bases, with 12 bases left in between. CDR3 nucleotides: TGCGCCAGCAGCCAAGATCCCAGTCCGCTTCAGCCCCAGCATTTT. Amino acids: CASSQDPSPLQPQHF.

The rearrangement links TRBV14 to TRBJ2-2, with a weak D call TRBD1 (6 bases). The length of the CDR3 is 13 residues. V was trimmed by 6 bases and J by 6 bases, leaving 11 bases between them. CDR1 and CDR2 (germline): SGHDN, FVKESK. This CDR3 is CASRRGGAGELFF. CDR3 DNA: TGTGCCAGCAGAAGAGGGGGAGCCGGGGAGCTGTTTTTT. Using reference TRBV14 and TRBJ2-2 for the parts outside the CDR3, the full variable domain is EAGVTQFPSHSVIEKGQTVTLRCDPISGHDNLYWYRRVMGKEIKFLLHFVKESKQDESGMPNNRFLAERTGGTYSTLKVQPAELEDSGVYFCASRRGGAGELFFGEGSRLTVL.

The rearrangement links TRBV29-1 to TRBJ1-3; D gene unclear. V was cut by 4 bases and J by 3 bases, with 13 bases left in between. Germline assignment: CDR1 SQVTM and CDR2 ANQGSEA. The CDR3 extends over 14 amino acids. The CDR3 DNA reads as TGCAGCGTTGGGGCAGACACCGGTGGAAACACCATATATTTT. Protein sequence: CSVGADTGGNTIYF.

V and J are TRBV9 and TRBJ1-5; D may be TRBD1 (6 bases). With 0 bases removed from V and 7 bases from J, the gap between germline ends came to 14 bases. This CDR3 spans 15 amino acids. Germline CDR1 and CDR2: SGDLS and YYNGEE. The CDR3 DNA reads as TGTGCCAGCAGCGTAGACAGGGTGAAAGAGCAGCCCCAGCATTTT. Translation: CASSVDRVKEQPQHF.

The V and J genes are TRBV3-1 (or the pseudogene TRBV3-2) and TRBJ1-2; 9 nucleotides agree with TRBD1. CDR1 and CDR2 (germline): LGHDT, YNNKEL (reference sequence). The CDR3 is 13 amino acids. V shed 5 bases, J shed 6 bases, and the junction held 4 bases outside the gene matches. The CDR3 sequence is CASSGDRAHGYTF. The CDR3 coding sequence is TGTGCCAGCAGCGGGGACAGGGCGCATGGCTACACCTTC.

This rearrangement joins TRBV24-1 to TRBJ1-2, with no clear D. Germline loops: CDR1 KGHDR, CDR2 SFDVKD. The CDR3 has 11 residues. V lost 12 bases to trimming and J lost 4 bases, with 11 bases between them. The CDR3 protein is CAPHIGYGYTF. CDR3 sequence (DNA): TGTGCCCCTCACATTGGCTATGGCTACACCTTC.

A single count supports this clone. V gene TRBV7-6 combines with J gene TRBJ2-5; D perhaps matches TRBD1 (5 bases). This CDR3 comprises 14 residues. Germline loops: CDR1 SGHVS, CDR2 FNYEAQ. With 5 bases removed from V and 4 bases from J, the gap between germline ends came to 14 bases. CDR3 sequence (DNA): TGTGCCAGCAGCCCCCTATCCAGGGCAGAGACCCAGTACTTC. This encodes CASSPLSRAETQYF.

Written as DNA, the CDR3 is TGTGCCAGTAGTAAAATGACAGGGGGAGGCAATCAGCCCCAGCATTTT. Amino acids: CASSKMTGGGNQPQHF. V usage is TRBV19 and J usage is TRBJ1-5; TRBD1 matches at 9 bases. The CDR3 spans 16 residues. The V gene end was trimmed by 4 bases and the J gene end by 2 bases; junction bases not matched to a gene: 6. Germline-derived CDR1 and CDR2 are LNHDA and SQIVND (reference sequence).

This sequence joins TRBV15 and TRBJ1-6, with a weak D call TRBD1 (6 bases). Germline V gives CDR1 LNHNV, CDR2 YYDKDF (reference sequence). This CDR3 comprises 14 residues. The V end was cut by 8 bases, the J end by 14 bases, with 22 bases between. CDR3 in amino acids: CATADRSGYGSLHF. The CDR3 nucleotides are TGTGCCACCGCCGACAGGTCCGGATATGGGTCCCTCCACTTT.

The chain carries TRBV7-9 and TRBJ2-3, with 8 nucleotides matching TRBD2. Trimming took 2 bases from V and 3 from J; bases not matched to a gene: 4. The CDR3 runs to 15 residues. The germline V gene has CDR1 SEHNR and CDR2 FQNEAQ (reference sequence). The CDR3 nucleotides are TGTGCCAGCAGCTTAACGGGGGGGTTTACAGATACGCAGTATTTT. As protein: CASSLTGGFTDTQYF.

The rearrangement links TRBV5-6 to TRBJ1-1; D remains unclear. Germline CDR1 and CDR2: SGHDT and YYEEEE. The CDR3 length is 11 residues. Deletions cut 4 bases from V and 2 bases from J, with 3 bases between. Here the CDR3 reads CASSLNTEAFF. For the CDR3, the DNA is TGTGCCAGCAGCCTAAACACTGAAGCTTTCTTT.

This clone was detected only once. The V gene is TRBV4-1, the J gene TRBJ2-7, with 10 nucleotides matching TRBD1. The germline V gene has CDR1 MGHRA and CDR2 YSYEKL. V lost 2 bases, J lost 7 bases, and 8 bases stayed unmatched. The CDR3 sequence is 15 residues long. The CDR3 loop is CASSQTGTGVLEQYF. The CDR3 nucleotides are TGCGCCAGCAGCCAAACCGGGACAGGGGTCTTGGAGCAGTACTTC.

The chain employs TRBV9 and TRBJ1-6; 8 positions agree with TRBD1. The V and J ends lost 4 bases and 6 bases, in that order; junction bases with no gene match: 6. This CDR3 contains 15 residues. Germline V gene lookup returns CDR1 SGDLS and CDR2 YYNGEE. This CDR3 reads CASSYRDRGNSPLHF. In nucleotides, the CDR3 is TGTGCCAGCAGCTATCGCGACAGGGGTAATTCACCCCTCCACTTT.